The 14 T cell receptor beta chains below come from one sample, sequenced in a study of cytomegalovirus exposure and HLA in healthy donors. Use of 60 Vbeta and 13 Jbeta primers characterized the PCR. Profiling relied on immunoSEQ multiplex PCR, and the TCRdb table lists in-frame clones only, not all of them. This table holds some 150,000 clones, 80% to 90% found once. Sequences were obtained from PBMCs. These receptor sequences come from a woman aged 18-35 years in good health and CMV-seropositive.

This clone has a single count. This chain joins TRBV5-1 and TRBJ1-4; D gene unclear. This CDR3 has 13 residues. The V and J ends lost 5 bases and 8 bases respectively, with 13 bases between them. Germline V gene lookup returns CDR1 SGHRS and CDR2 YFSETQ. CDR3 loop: CASSEGLEEKLFF. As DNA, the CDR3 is TGCGCCAGCAGTGAGGGATTAGAAGAAAAACTGTTTTTT.

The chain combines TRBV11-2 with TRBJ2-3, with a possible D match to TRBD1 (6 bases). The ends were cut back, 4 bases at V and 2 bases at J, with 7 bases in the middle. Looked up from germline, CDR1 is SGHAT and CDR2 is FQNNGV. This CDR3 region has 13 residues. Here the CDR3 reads CASSWTVTDTQYF. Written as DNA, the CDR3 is TGTGCCAGCAGCTGGACAGTCACAGATACGCAGTATTTT.

The CDR3 reads CASSFSSRTSGGIGELFF. CDR3 sequence (DNA): TGTGCCAGCAGCTTCTCTAGCCGGACTAGCGGGGGAATCGGGGAGCTGTTTTTT. The rearrangement links TRBV13 to TRBJ2-2; TRBD2 matches at 13 bases. The CDR3 totals 18 residues. J gave up 7 bases and V 3 bases, and 11 bases lay outside the gene matches. Germline assignment: CDR1 PRHDT and CDR2 FYEKMQ (reference sequence).

In nucleotides, the CDR3 is TGTGCCAGCAGTTACTCGAGAGGGAGTAGGGAGCCCCAGCATTTT. Encoded protein: CASSYSRGSREPQHF. The chain couples TRBV6-6 to TRBJ1-5; D gene ambiguous. CDR1 MNHNY and CDR2 SVGAGI come from the germline V gene (reference sequence). V shed 0 bases and J shed 8 bases, with 14 bases lying between them. The CDR3 is 15 amino acids.

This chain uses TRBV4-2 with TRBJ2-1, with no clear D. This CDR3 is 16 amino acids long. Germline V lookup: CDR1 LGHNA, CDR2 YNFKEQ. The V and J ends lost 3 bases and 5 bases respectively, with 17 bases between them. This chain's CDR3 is CASSQIGDSAHNEQFF. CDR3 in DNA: TGTGCCAGCAGCCAGATAGGTGACTCCGCACACAATGAGCAGTTCTTC.

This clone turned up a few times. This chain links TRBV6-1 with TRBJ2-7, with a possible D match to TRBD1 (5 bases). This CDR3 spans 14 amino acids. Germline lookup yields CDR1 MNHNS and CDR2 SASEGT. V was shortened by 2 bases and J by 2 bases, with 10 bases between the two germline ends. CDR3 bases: TGTGCCAGCAGTGAATGGCGGACAACCTACGAGCAGTACTTC. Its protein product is CASSEWRTTYEQYF.

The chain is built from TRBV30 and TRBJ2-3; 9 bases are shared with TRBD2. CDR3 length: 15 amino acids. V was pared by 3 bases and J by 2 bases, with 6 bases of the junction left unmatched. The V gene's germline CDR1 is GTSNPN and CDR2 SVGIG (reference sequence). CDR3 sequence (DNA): TGTGCCTGGAGGGACGGACTAGCGCACACAGATACGCAGTATTTT. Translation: CAWRDGLAHTDTQYF.

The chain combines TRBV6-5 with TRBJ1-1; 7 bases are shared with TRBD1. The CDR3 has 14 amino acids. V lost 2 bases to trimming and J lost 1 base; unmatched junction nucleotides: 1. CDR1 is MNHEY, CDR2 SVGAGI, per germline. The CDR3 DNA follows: TGTGCCAGCAGTTACGGGACAGCGAACACTGAAGCTTTCTTT. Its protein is CASSYGTANTEAFF.

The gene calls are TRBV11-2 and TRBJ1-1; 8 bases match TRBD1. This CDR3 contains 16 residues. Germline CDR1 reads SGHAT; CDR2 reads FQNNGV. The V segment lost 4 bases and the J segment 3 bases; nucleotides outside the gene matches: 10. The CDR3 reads CASSSLGQGVHTEAFF. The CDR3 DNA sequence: TGTGCCAGCAGCTCATTAGGACAGGGAGTCCACACTGAAGCTTTCTTT.

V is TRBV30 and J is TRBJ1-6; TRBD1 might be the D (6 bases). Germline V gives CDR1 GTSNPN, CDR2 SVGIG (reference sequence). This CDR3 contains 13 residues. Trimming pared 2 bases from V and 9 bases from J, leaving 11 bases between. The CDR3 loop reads CAWSNQGSSPLHF. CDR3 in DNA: TGTGCCTGGAGTAACCAGGGGAGTTCACCCCTCCACTTT. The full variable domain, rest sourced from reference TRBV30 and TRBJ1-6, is SQTIHQWPATLVQPVGSPLSLECTVEGTSNPNLYWYRQAAGRGLQLLFYSVGIGQISSEVPQNLSASRPQDRQFILSSKKLLLSDSGFYLCAWSNQGSSPLHFGNGTRLTVT.

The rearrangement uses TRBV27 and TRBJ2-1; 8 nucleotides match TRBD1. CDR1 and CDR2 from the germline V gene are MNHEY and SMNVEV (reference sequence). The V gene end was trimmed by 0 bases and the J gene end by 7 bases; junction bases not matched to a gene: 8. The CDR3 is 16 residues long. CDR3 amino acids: CASSLSIRQGANEQFF. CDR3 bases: TGTGCCAGCAGTTTATCAATTCGGCAGGGGGCGAATGAGCAGTTCTTC.

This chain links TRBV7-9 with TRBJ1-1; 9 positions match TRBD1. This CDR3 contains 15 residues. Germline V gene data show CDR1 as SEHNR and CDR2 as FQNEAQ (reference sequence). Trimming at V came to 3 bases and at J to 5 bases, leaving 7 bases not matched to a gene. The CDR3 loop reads CASSFRTGGETEAFF. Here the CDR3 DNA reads TGTGCCAGCAGCTTCAGAACAGGGGGCGAAACTGAAGCTTTCTTT.

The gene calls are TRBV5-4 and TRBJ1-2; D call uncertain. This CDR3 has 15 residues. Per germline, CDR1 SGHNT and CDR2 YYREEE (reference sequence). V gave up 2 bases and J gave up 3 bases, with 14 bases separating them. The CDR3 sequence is CASSLSKGEDYGYTF. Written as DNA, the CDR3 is TGTGCCAGCAGCTTATCTAAGGGAGAAGACTATGGCTACACCTTC.

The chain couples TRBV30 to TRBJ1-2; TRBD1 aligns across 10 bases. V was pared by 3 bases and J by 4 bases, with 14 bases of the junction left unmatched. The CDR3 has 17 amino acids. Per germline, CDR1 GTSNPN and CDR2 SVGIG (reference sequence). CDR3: CAWRRGQGTLRGYGYTF. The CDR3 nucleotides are TGTGCCTGGAGAAGGGGACAGGGGACTTTGCGGGGCTATGGCTACACCTTC.